This T cell receptor beta chain was recorded in a study of blood T cell repertoires in COVID-19 (TCRdb year 2020). Looking at the study overall: Samples from collaborators originated in the United States, Italy and Spain and spanned both the acute and convalescent phases of COVID-19. The prospective study material was composed of cDNA or gDNA derived from T cells, B-cell-depleted T cells, or PBMCs. The dataset comprised deeply sampled blood TCRbeta repertoires from subjects exposed to, actively infected with, or recovered from COVID-19. A freely available public database, intended as a resource for researchers studying the immune response to SARS-CoV-2, is where the repertoires were released. Samples came from the ongoing ImmuneRACE study (first 160 participants) plus 1,254 subjects from 6 global collaborators. Nearly every sample came with metadata listing a de-identified subject ID, COVID-19 status, age in years and sex. Where available, HLA class I and class II types were obtained from metadata supplied by the sample provider rather than from assay-based typing.

TCRbeta CDR3 regions were amplified from genomic DNA using the immunoSEQ Assay, a bias-controlled multiplex PCR. In the original analysis: The number of nucleated cells in each sample was estimated by amplification of reference gene primers within the assay. Sequence reads were collapsed and filtered to measure the absolute abundance of every unique TCRbeta CDR3 rearrangement. For each sample, productive Simpson clonality was calculated as the square root of Simpson's diversity index over productive rearrangements. TCRdb took over this immuneACCESS table, retaining in-frame rearrangements with V and J assigned. Such tables are incomplete; in checked studies, under half of the missing clones stem from an unresolved V gene, and the remainder is unexplained. The V and J calls and clone size come from that table; D and trimming were worked out from the DNA. The sample contains about 100,000 clones, around 81% of them found a single time. Together, the top ten hold around 15% of the sample.

V trim: 0 bases; J trim: 7 bases; unmatched bases: 10. CDR1 and CDR2 are read off the germline V gene as ENHRY and SYGVKD. The CDR3 starts with the cysteine, ends with the phenylalanine, and has 16 residues. The only DNA kept is the CDR3, 48 bases in frame from the first base. On this clone itself: Its antigen is still unknown. No much larger clone is present one base from it, and per-base qualities are unavailable.

General findings and caveats noted by the study authors: Clinical and demographic metadata were provided uncurated, with the amount varying by source and participant.

Whole blood was collected in K2EDTA tubes by collaborating institutions according to the institutions' own protocols. For TCRbeta analysis, collaborator samples were shipped as frozen whole blood, as isolated PBMCs, or as DNA extracted from either sample type. The sequencing input was peripheral blood. The chain is assembled from TRBV10-3 and TRBJ2-5; 8 central nucleotides agree with TRBD1. This sequence was found in a man over 45 with active or convalescent COVID-19. In nucleotide form, the sequence is TGTGCCATCAGTGAGTCAAGGACAGGGCCGGATGGGACCCAGTACTTC. Its amino acids are CAISESRTGPDGTQYF.